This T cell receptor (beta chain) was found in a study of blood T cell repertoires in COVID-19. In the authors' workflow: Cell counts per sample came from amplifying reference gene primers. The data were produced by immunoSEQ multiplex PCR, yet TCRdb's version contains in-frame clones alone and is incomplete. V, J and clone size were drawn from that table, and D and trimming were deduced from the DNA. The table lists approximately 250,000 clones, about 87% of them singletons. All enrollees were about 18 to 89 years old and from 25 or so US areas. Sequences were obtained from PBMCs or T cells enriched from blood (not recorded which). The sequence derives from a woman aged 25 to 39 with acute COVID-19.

The chain's CDR3 is CASSVGTSSEAFF. DNA of the CDR3: TGCGCCAGCAGCGTAGGGACATCTTCGGAAGCTTTCTTT. The chain combines TRBV5-1 with TRBJ1-1; maybe TRBD1 (6 bases). Germline-derived CDR1 and CDR2 are SGHRS and YFSETQ. The V end was cut by 4 bases, the J end by 8 bases, with 15 bases between. CDR3 length: 13 residues.